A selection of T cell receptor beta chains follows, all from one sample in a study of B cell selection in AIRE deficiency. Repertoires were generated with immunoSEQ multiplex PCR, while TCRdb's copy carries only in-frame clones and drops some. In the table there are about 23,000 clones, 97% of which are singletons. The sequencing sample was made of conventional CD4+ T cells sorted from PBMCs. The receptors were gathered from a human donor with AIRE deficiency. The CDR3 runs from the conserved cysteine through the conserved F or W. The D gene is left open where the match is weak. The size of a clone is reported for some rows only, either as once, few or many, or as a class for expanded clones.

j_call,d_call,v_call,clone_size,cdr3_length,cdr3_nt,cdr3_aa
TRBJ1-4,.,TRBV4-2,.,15,TGTGCCAGCAGCCAATCTAGCCTCTCTAATGAAAAACTGTTTTTT,CASSQSSLSNEKLFF
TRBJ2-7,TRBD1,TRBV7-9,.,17,TGTGCCAGCAGTTACCAGAACTACGGGACAGGGCAGGGCGAGCAGTACTTC,CASSYQNYGTGQGEQYF
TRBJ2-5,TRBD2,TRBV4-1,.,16,TGCGCCAGCAGCCAAGAGTGGACTAGCGGACAAGAGACCCAGTACTTC,CASSQEWTSGQETQYF
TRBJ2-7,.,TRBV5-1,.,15,TGCGCCAGCAGCTTGAACCCGGACCCCCGAGGTGAGCAGTACTTC,CASSLNPDPRGEQYF
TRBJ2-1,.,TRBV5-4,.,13,TGTGCCAGCAGCCCGGAGGGTAGGAATGAGCAGTTCTTC,CASSPEGRNEQFF
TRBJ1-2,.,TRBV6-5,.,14,TGTGCCAGCAGTTACATGGGGGGGGCGCTTGGCTACACCTTC,CASSYMGGALGYTF
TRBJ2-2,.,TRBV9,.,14,TGTGCCAGCAGCATTCCCGCCTCCGGCGGGGAGCTGTTTTTT,CASSIPASGGELFF
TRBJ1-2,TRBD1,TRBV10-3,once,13,TGTGCCATCAGTGAGTACAGGGGTGAAAAGAACACCTTC,CAISEYRGEKNTF
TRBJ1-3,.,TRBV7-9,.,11,TGTGCCAGCGGCCCTTCCGATTCCATATATTTT,CASGPSDSIYF
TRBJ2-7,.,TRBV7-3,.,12,TGTGCCAGCAGCAACAACCAGTACGAGCAGTACTTC,CASSNNQYEQYF
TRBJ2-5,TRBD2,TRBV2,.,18,TGTGCCAGCGGCTACGGGACTAGCGGGAGTGTGGTCCAAGAGACCCAGTACTTC,CASGYGTSGSVVQETQYF
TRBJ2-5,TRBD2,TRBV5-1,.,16,TGCGCCAGCCTCGGGTGGAGCGGGAGGGCGGAAGAGACCCAGTACTTC,CASLGWSGRAEETQYF
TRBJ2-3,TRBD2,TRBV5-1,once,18,TGCGCCAGCAGCTTGGCTCCGGGACTAGCGGGAGAGCCAGATACGCAGTATTTT,CASSLAPGLAGEPDTQYF
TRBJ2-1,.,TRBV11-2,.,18,TGTGCCAGCAGCCCCAACTCTTTGGAGCGGACACGCGTCAATGAGCAGTTCTTC,CASSPNSLERTRVNEQFF
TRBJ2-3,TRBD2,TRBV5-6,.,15,TGTGCCAGCAGCTCCGCTAGCGGGAGGGCCAATACGCAGTATTTT,CASSSASGRANTQYF
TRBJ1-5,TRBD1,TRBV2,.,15,TGTGCCAGCGCCGACAGGGGGCACGGCAATCAGCCCCAGCATTTT,CASADRGHGNQPQHF
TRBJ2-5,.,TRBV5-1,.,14,TGCGCCAGCAGCTTGGCACGGGGAGAAGAGACCCAGTACTTC,CASSLARGEETQYF
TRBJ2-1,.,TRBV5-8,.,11,TGTGCCAGCAGCTTGGTTGATGAGCAGTTCTTC,CASSLVDEQFF
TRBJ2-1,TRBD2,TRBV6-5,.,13,TGTGCCAGCAGACTGACTAGCGGGAGCAGAGTGTTCTTC,CASRLTSGSRVFF
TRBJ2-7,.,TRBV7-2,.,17,TGTGCCAGCAGCTTATGGTTCGGGGGACTGGGGGCCACCGAGCAGTACTTC,CASSLWFGGLGATEQYF
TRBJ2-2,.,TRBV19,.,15,TGTGCCAGTAAGGTTGGGCGGCCGAACACCGGGGAGCTGTTTTTT,CASKVGRPNTGELFF
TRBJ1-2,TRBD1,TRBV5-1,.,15,TGCGCCAGCAGCTTGCCGGGACAGATGAACTATGGCTACACCTTC,CASSLPGQMNYGYTF
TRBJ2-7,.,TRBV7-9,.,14,TGTGCCAGCAGCTTAGAGCAATCTCAAAGGGAGCAGTACTTC,CASSLEQSQREQYF
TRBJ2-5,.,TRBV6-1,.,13,TGTGCCAGCAGTGAGGGCGACCAAGAGACCCAGTACTTC,CASSEGDQETQYF